These 18 T cell receptor beta chains share one sample of origin, sequenced in a study of regulatory T cells in long-lasting Graves disease. Time point meaning: newly diagnosed GD, antithyroid drugs for less than 3 months. After RNA was extracted from PBMCs, the TCR library was made from it. To make TCR beta libraries, researchers used iRepertoire HTBI primers and Arm-PCR of CDR3 regions. TCRdb ran MiXCR on the multiplex PCR reads and lists one entry per CDR3 protein. The profile shows 400,000 to 500,000 distinct CDR3 sequences, approximately 16% of them singletons. The sample was also linked to a second study, of T cells in Graves' hyperthyroidism and ophthalmopathy.

This material consisted of peripheral blood mononuclear cells (PBMCs), taken at new diagnosis, from a patient treated with antithyroid drugs. The receptors here all came from a young woman with Graves disease.

The V gene is TRBV11-3, the J gene TRBJ2-5; D may be TRBD2 (6 bases). The CDR3 extends over 14 amino acids. Looked up from germline, CDR1 is SGHNT and CDR2 is YENEEA. The V end lost 8 bases, the J end lost 2 bases, and 15 bases lay between the germline ends. The CDR3 nucleotides read TGTGCCAGCTCACCATTGGGGACTCAAGAGACCCAGTACTTC. Translating gives CASSPLGTQETQYF.

This clonotype was observed a few times. V is TRBV6-1 and J is TRBJ2-5; no firm D call. The CDR3 extends over 13 amino acids. V gave up 7 bases and J gave up 2 bases, with 11 bases separating them. Germline loops: CDR1 MNHNS, CDR2 SASEGT. CDR3 amino acids: CASTLAYQETQYF. CDR3 DNA sequence: TGTGCCAGCACGTTGGCCTATCAAGAGACCCAGTACTTC.

This clonotype was found many times. This chain connects TRBV12-3 or TRBV12-4 to TRBJ1-5, with TRBD1 identical over 7 bases. The CDR3 covers 14 residues. The V segment lost 6 bases and the J segment 4 bases; nucleotides outside the gene matches: 6. The chain's CDR3 is CASRSGQPNQPQHF. CDR3 DNA sequence: TGTGCCAGCAGATCGGGACAGCCGAATCAGCCCCAGCATTTT.

This clonotype showed up just a few times. The gene calls are TRBV4-2 and TRBJ2-7; D gene ambiguous. Trimming removed 0 bases from V and 2 bases from J, with 8 bases in between. Germline CDR1 LGHNA, CDR2 YNFKEQ. This CDR3 has 14 residues. CDR3 nucleotides: TGTGCCAGCAGCCAAGAGGCAGGAGCCTACGAGCAGTACTTC. Amino acid sequence: CASSQEAGAYEQYF.

This chain uses TRBV7-2 with TRBJ2-1, with 15 bases that match TRBD2. This CDR3 comprises 18 residues. V lost 3 bases, J lost 9 bases, and 12 bases stayed unmatched. The germline gives CDR1 SGHTA, CDR2 FQGNSA. The CDR3 protein is CASSLEGLAGGIGGEQFF. CDR3 coding DNA: TGTGCCAGCAGCTTGGAAGGACTAGCGGGAGGGATCGGCGGTGAGCAGTTCTTC.

The chain uses TRBV20-1 and TRBJ2-5, with 9 bases fitting TRBD1. The V and J ends lost 4 bases and 5 bases, in that order; junction bases with no gene match: 11. This CDR3 has 15 residues. Germline V gene lookup returns CDR1 DFQATT and CDR2 SNEGSKA (reference sequence). The CDR3 DNA reads as TGCAGTGCTACCCGCCGGGACAGGGTTTTTGAGACCCAGTACTTC. It is translated as CSATRRDRVFETQYF.

The gene calls are TRBV7-9 and TRBJ2-7; perhaps D is TRBD1 or TRBD2 (6 bases each). This CDR3 comprises 14 residues. Deletions cut 4 bases from V and 6 bases from J, with 16 bases between. Germline CDR1 reads SEHNR; CDR2 reads FQNEAQ (reference sequence). The CDR3 here is CASSSPGALGEQYF. In DNA form, the CDR3 reads TGTGCCAGCAGCTCCCCGGGGGCCCTTGGCGAGCAGTACTTC.

This clonotype was observed a handful of times. The chain couples TRBV6-1 to TRBJ1-2; no definite D call. CDR1 and CDR2 (germline): MNHNS, SASEGT. There are 12 residues in the CDR3. Trimming pared 1 base from V and 7 bases from J, leaving 7 bases between. The CDR3 nucleotides are TGTGCCAGCAGTGAAGGTATAGGTGGCTACACCTTC. It translates to CASSEGIGGYTF.

This clonotype was observed at least ten times. The J gene is TRBJ1-2, the V gene TRBV12-3 or TRBV12-4; 8 bases match TRBD1. The V and J ends lost 3 bases and 6 bases, in that order; junction bases with no gene match: 3. The CDR3 contains 13 residues. CDR3: CASSLTGDNGYTF. The CDR3 DNA reads as TGTGCCAGCAGTTTGACAGGGGACAATGGCTACACCTTC.

This clonotype appeared once. A single base separates this from a much larger clone, so it may be a read error. CDR3 DNA sequence: TGTGCCAGCAGTTACTCACAGGGGAGAGGCAATCAGCCCCCGCATTTT. Translating gives CASSYSQGRGNQPPHF. The chain couples TRBV6-5 to TRBJ1-5; 7 positions agree with TRBD1. The CDR3 is 16 residues long. The V gene's germline CDR1 is MNHEY and CDR2 SVGAGI.

A few counts support this clonotype. V gene TRBV7-2 combines with J gene TRBJ2-3, with TRBD2 matching 16 bases. This CDR3 comprises 18 residues. The trim removed 4 bases at V and 4 bases at J, leaving 8 bases unmatched. Germline-derived CDR1 and CDR2 are SGHTA and FQGNSA. The CDR3 sequence is CASSWGLAGGPSADTQYF. The CDR3 nucleotides are TGTGCCAGCAGCTGGGGACTAGCGGGAGGGCCCTCCGCAGATACGCAGTATTTT.

In this sample, this clonotype turned up many times. The genes are TRBV7-3 and TRBJ2-5; D might be TRBD2 (6 bases). The CDR3 sequence is 14 residues long. The germline CDR1 and CDR2 sequences are SGHTA and FQGTGA. The V end lost 3 bases, the J end lost 3 bases, and 11 bases lay between the germline ends. CDR3 sequence reads: CASSFMGGEETQYF. In DNA, the CDR3 is TGTGCCAGCAGCTTCATGGGGGGAGAAGAGACCCAGTACTTC.

In this sample, this clonotype turned up a few times. J is TRBJ1-2 and V is TRBV18, with a tentative D call TRBD1 (5 bases). CDR1 is KGHSH, CDR2 LQKENI, per germline. The CDR3 sequence is 15 residues long. Trimming took off 3 bases at V and 2 bases at J, with 13 bases between the two ends. The DNA of the CDR3 is TGTGCCAGCTCACCCATCGGGGCTAAAAACTATGGCTACACCTTC. Translation gives CASSPIGAKNYGYTF. The full variable domain, in which reference TRBV18 and TRBJ1-2 provide the parts outside the CDR3, is NAGVMQNPRHLVRRRGQEARLRCSPMKGHSHVYWYRQLPEEGLKFMVYLQKENIIDESGMPKERFSAEFPKEGPSILRIQQVVRGDSAAYFCASSPIGAKNYGYTFGSGTRLTVV.

In regard to this clonotype: A far larger clone is one base from this, pointing to a likely read error. The CDR3 region has the DNA TGTGTCAGCAGTGTCCTGGGACAGGCCAAGGACGAGCAGTACTTC. Its translation: CVSSVLGQAKDEQYF. This chain links TRBV2 with TRBJ2-3; 8 nucleotides align to TRBD1. The end of the DNA aligns better with TRBJ2-7, so the J call may be wrong. Germline V gene lookup returns CDR1 SNHLY and CDR2 FYNNEI. This CDR3 contains 15 residues.

At least ten counts were recorded for this clonotype. The J gene is TRBJ2-5, the V gene TRBV7-2; 7 bases align to TRBD1. This CDR3 comprises 15 residues. The ends lost 1 base at V and 5 bases at J; junction bases unmatched: 7. Germline-derived CDR1 and CDR2 are SGHTA and FQGNSA. The CDR3 here is CASSLVTGRGETQYF. The DNA of the CDR3 is TGTGCCAGCAGCTTAGTAACAGGCAGGGGGGAGACCCAGTACTTC.

The CDR3 DNA reads as TGCGCCAGCAGCCCAGGACTCAGACAAACCGGGGAGCTGTTTTTT. Protein product: CASSPGLRQTGELFF. The genes are TRBV5-1 and TRBJ2-2; D might be TRBD2 (5 bases). Germline loops: CDR1 SGHRS, CDR2 YFSETQ. The length of the CDR3 is 15 residues. V lost 4 bases to trimming and J lost 5 bases, with 15 bases between them. The variable domain in full, completed from reference TRBV5-1 and TRBJ2-2, reads KAGVTQTPRYLIKTRGQQVTLSCSPISGHRSVSWYQQTPGQGLQFLFEYFSETQRNKGNFPGRFSGRQFSNSRSEMNVSTLELGDSALYLCASSPGLRQTGELFFGEGSRLTVL.

V usage is TRBV7-3 and J usage is TRBJ2-2, with D possibly being TRBD1 or TRBD2 (5 bases each). The germline V gene encodes CDR1 SGHTA and CDR2 FQGTGA. The CDR3 has 16 residues. Trimming took 1 base from V and 1 from J, leaving 10 bases between them. The CDR3 DNA sequence: TGTGCCAGCAGCTTAATGGGACCGAAGAACACCGGGGAGCTGTTTTTT. Amino acids: CASSLMGPKNTGELFF.

This clonotype was counted ten times or more. The chain joins TRBV28 to TRBJ1-1, with D unresolved. Germline CDR1 MDHEN, CDR2 SYDVKM. Trimming pared 5 bases from V and 1 base from J, leaving 14 bases between. The CDR3 is 15 amino acids. CDR3 sequence (DNA): TGTGCCAGCAGTCCCCTCGTCCAGAAGAACACTGAAGCTTTCTTT. Its translation: CASSPLVQKNTEAFF.